This TCR beta chain was documented in a study of T cells in Graves' hyperthyroidism and ophthalmopathy. From RNA transcripts, TCR beta CDR3 regions were amplified. HTBI primers were the set used in a first-round RT-PCR of the TCR CDR3. TCRdb passed the multiplex PCR reads through MiXCR, listing each CDR3 protein once. Here the sample spans approximately 510,000 distinct CDR3 sequences, about 45% being singletons. This clonotype appeared many times. The V gene's germline CDR1 is LGHNA and CDR2 YNFKEQ. V trimming: 4 bases; J trimming: 5 bases; junction bases outside the gene matches: 4. The CDR3 runs to 14 residues.

The source is an adult woman with Graves' disease, either hyperthyroidism or ophthalmopathy (not recorded which). The sequencing sample was made of peripheral blood or thyroid tissue (not recorded which). This chain uses TRBV4-2 with TRBJ1-2; 10 nucleotides match TRBD1. The CDR3 DNA follows: TGTGCCAGCAGCCCGGACAGGGGGGAGTATGGCTACACCTTC. Protein product: CASSPDRGEYGYTF.